A selection of T cell receptor beta chains follows, all from one sample in a study of cytomegalovirus exposure and HLA in healthy donors. The table came from immunoSEQ multiplex PCR; TCRdb's copy has only in-frame clones and leaves some out. The sample has roughly 130,000 clones, 80% seen once. Sequenced material: PBMCs. These receptors originate from a woman between 40 and 55 years old in good health and CMV-seronegative. Each CDR3 is given without its conserved first and last residue. D genes are given only for firm matches. Rows may omit the clone size; those that give it use once, few, many or a size class.

cdr3_aa	clone_size	d_call	j_call	v_call
ASKAGGGYGYT	-	TRBD1	TRBJ1-2	TRBV2
ASSTSYISIAKNIQY	-	-	TRBJ2-4	TRBV5-6
ASSNGQGETQY	-	TRBD1	TRBJ2-5	TRBV7-7
SVAEGDYGYT	-	-	TRBJ1-2	TRBV29-1
ASSDSSSGANVLT	-	-	TRBJ2-6	TRBV6-1
ASSSISGRAGEQY	-	TRBD2	TRBJ2-7	TRBV5-1
ATSRTGVHT	-	TRBD1	TRBJ1-2	TRBV15
ASNGQGGSQPQH	few	TRBD1	TRBJ1-5	TRBV2
ASSHDSETWQPQH	-	-	TRBJ1-5	TRBV7-2
ASSLAGVGGELF	-	-	TRBJ2-2	TRBV5-1
SGRTGDGYT	-	TRBD1	TRBJ1-2	TRBV29-1
ASSARYPGTRAGELF	-	TRBD2	TRBJ2-2	TRBV7-2
ASSVDTGITGELF	-	-	TRBJ2-2	TRBV9
ASSTGKGSGANVLT	-	-	TRBJ2-6	TRBV5-1
ATSSRGTLDRAPGGYT	-	TRBD1	TRBJ1-2	TRBV15
ASSKEDTQY	-	-	TRBJ2-3	TRBV21-1
ASSEAGTGGRTEAF	-	TRBD1	TRBJ1-1	TRBV4-3
ASSLSGGLMNTEAF	once	-	TRBJ1-1	TRBV11-1
ASSSGTGFYEQY	-	TRBD1	TRBJ2-7	TRBV19
ASSHGQGVQPQH	-	TRBD1	TRBJ1-5	TRBV28
ASLRGVRSPLH	-	-	TRBJ1-6	TRBV2
ASSLGERGFWNSNQPQH	-	-	TRBJ1-5	TRBV19
ASSLARTGDEQY	once	TRBD1	TRBJ2-7	TRBV7-6
ASSQGKTSGDNEQF	once	TRBD2	TRBJ2-1	TRBV4-3
ASSQDNNQPQH	-	-	TRBJ1-5	TRBV4-1
ASNPQGGAIYNSPLH	-	-	TRBJ1-6	TRBV2
ASRDGLAHQETQY	-	TRBD2	TRBJ2-5	TRBV6-5
ASSQGQPPYEQY	-	TRBD1	TRBJ2-7	TRBV7-9
ASSVGSGGYT	once	-	TRBJ1-2	TRBV9
ASSPSGQDEKLF	-	TRBD1	TRBJ1-4	TRBV18
ASSLGQQGEAF	-	-	TRBJ1-1	TRBV18
ASSTGHLSNQPQH	-	-	TRBJ1-5	TRBV5-8
ASSLDRVSDTQY	-	TRBD1	TRBJ2-3	TRBV7-2
ASSGRRGETQY	-	-	TRBJ2-5	TRBV5-4
ASSLGTGANTGELF	few	TRBD1	TRBJ2-2	TRBV5-1
ASSEYPRGDGNTEAF	-	-	TRBJ1-1	TRBV25-1
ASSVEGLTGELF	few	-	TRBJ2-2	TRBV6-4
ASSVAGQAYNEQF	-	TRBD1	TRBJ2-1	TRBV9
SVEMASGYEQY	-	TRBD2	-	TRBV29-1
ASSQVMTREGSYEQY	-	TRBD2	TRBJ2-7	TRBV4-2
ASSTRGRVQETQY	-	TRBD2	TRBJ2-5	TRBV11-1
ASTPRVSTNYGYT	once	-	TRBJ1-2	TRBV7-2
ASSQVGGIYTGYT	-	-	TRBJ1-2	TRBV4-1
ASSPQSGTAGSNQPQH	-	-	TRBJ1-5	TRBV27
AIPRTRDYEQY	-	-	TRBJ2-7	TRBV15
ASSIGYRQGETQY	-	-	TRBJ2-5	TRBV19
ASSHGPGVGRTEAF	few	-	TRBJ1-1	TRBV14
AIRERQTGEKLF	-	-	TRBJ1-4	TRBV6-6
ASMRGGDTQY	-	-	TRBJ2-3	TRBV28
ASSFVRGEQY	-	-	TRBJ2-7	TRBV13
ASSQDSGGRDTQY	-	TRBD2	TRBJ2-3	TRBV4-2
AWSVGRERGRGNEQF	-	TRBD2	TRBJ2-1	TRBV30
ASSSHGQLAGGVETQY	-	TRBD2	TRBJ2-5	TRBV5-1